The 25 T cell receptor beta chains below come from one sample, sequenced in a study of cytomegalovirus exposure and HLA in healthy donors. PCR involved 60 Vbeta and 13 Jbeta primers. Profiled with immunoSEQ multiplex PCR; TCRdb holds only in-frame clones, not every one. Seen here are about 200,000 clones, about four fifths observed once, and the top ten hold less than 2%. The sample was PBMCs. The receptor set was obtained from a girl aged 5 to 17 in good health and CMV-seropositive.

A few counts support this clone. V usage is TRBV6-5 and J usage is TRBJ1-3; TRBD1 might be the D (5 bases). V shed 6 bases and J shed 2 bases, with 11 bases lying between them. Germline V gene lookup returns CDR1 MNHEY and CDR2 SVGAGI. CDR3 length equals 14 residues. The CDR3, as DNA: TGTGCCAGCAGCCCCAGGGCCCCTGGAAACACCATATATTTT. It translates to CASSPRAPGNTIYF.

This chain uses TRBV30 with TRBJ1-3; D may be TRBD1 (6 bases). V lost 3 bases, J lost 0 bases, and 9 bases lay in between. Germline V gives CDR1 GTSNPN, CDR2 SVGIG (reference sequence). The CDR3 spans 14 residues. In nucleotides, the CDR3 is TGTGCCTGGAGGATAGGGGGCTCTGGAAACACCATATATTTT. Encoded protein: CAWRIGGSGNTIYF.

The J gene is TRBJ2-5, the V gene TRBV27; D may be TRBD2 (7 bases). Germline loops: CDR1 MNHEY, CDR2 SMNVEV (reference sequence). The CDR3 totals 17 residues. Trimming took 5 bases from V and 6 from J, leaving 25 bases between them. The CDR3 bases are TGTGCCAGCAGTACACGGCCCAACCCAAGGGGGGGGAAGACCCAGTACTTC. Protein: CASSTRPNPRGGKTQYF.

The chain uses TRBV6-6 and TRBJ1-2, with D unclear. Germline loops: CDR1 MNHNY, CDR2 SVGAGI (reference sequence). The CDR3 runs to 14 residues. V was pared by 8 bases and J by 2 bases, with 15 bases between. The CDR3 DNA reads as TGTGCCAGCGCCCAGGTTATCCCAAACTATGGCTACACCTTC. Protein sequence: CASAQVIPNYGYTF.

This clone was detected once. The chain employs TRBV25-1 and TRBJ2-4; 9 positions agree with TRBD1. CDR1 is MGHDK and CDR2 is SYGVNS in the germline V gene. V lost 4 bases and J lost 0; bases outside the gene matches: 4. The CDR3 is 16 residues long. The CDR3 reads CASSGDRVSAKNIQYF. The CDR3 bases are TGTGCCAGCAGTGGGGACAGGGTATCAGCCAAAAACATTCAGTACTTC.

This chain links TRBV7-2 with TRBJ2-2, with 12 bases fitting TRBD2. The V and J ends lost 5 bases and 8 bases, in that order; junction bases with no gene match: 3. The CDR3 is 14 amino acids. CDR1 and CDR2 (germline): SGHTA, FQGNSA. CDR3 sequence: CASSRLAGVGELFF. The CDR3 nucleotides are TGTGCCAGCAGCAGACTAGCGGGGGTGGGGGAGCTGTTTTTT.

This chain connects TRBV7-2 to TRBJ2-5; D might be TRBD2 (6 bases). V was cut by 6 bases and J by 2 bases, with 13 bases left in between. Germline V gene lookup returns CDR1 SGHTA and CDR2 FQGNSA. The CDR3 consists of 14 residues. CDR3 DNA sequence: TGTGCCAGCAGTTTGGGGGGAGTTCAAGAGACCCAGTACTTC. Protein product: CASSLGGVQETQYF.

This chain connects TRBV4-1 to TRBJ1-1; tentative D call: TRBD1 (5 bases). Trimming removed 4 bases at V and 11 bases at J, with 23 bases between. The CDR3 extends over 15 amino acids. Germline assignment: CDR1 MGHRA and CDR2 YSYEKL. The CDR3 loop is CASSLTSVWGLGAFF. The DNA of the CDR3 is TGCGCCAGCAGCCTTACGTCGGTATGGGGCCTGGGGGCTTTCTTT.

This chain connects TRBV6-5 to TRBJ2-6; possible D gene TRBD2, 7 bases. Deletions cut 2 bases from V and 10 bases from J, with 9 bases between. The CDR3 extends over 13 amino acids. The germline gives CDR1 MNHEY, CDR2 SVGAGI. CDR3 loop: CASSYRGGNVLTF. CDR3 coding DNA: TGTGCCAGCAGTTACAGGGGGGGAAACGTCCTGACTTTC.

The chain links TRBV9 to TRBJ1-6; D unresolved. The CDR3 extends over 16 amino acids. The germline V and J ends were trimmed by 0 bases and 9 bases, with 16 bases remaining between them. Germline V gene data show CDR1 as SGDLS and CDR2 as YYNGEE. The CDR3 here is CASSVGPQATSSPLHF. The CDR3 DNA sequence: TGTGCCAGCAGCGTAGGCCCTCAGGCTACTAGTTCACCCCTCCACTTT. The full variable domain, rest sourced from reference TRBV9 and TRBJ1-6, is DSGVTQTPKHLITATGQRVTLRCSPRSGDLSVYWYQQSLDQGLQFLIQYYNGEERAKGNILERFSAQQFPDLHSELNLSSLELGDSALYFCASSVGPQATSSPLHFGNGTRLTVT.

The chain employs TRBV14 and TRBJ2-4, with TRBD1 as a possible D gene (6 bases). Germline assignment: CDR1 SGHDN and CDR2 FVKESK. The CDR3 has 16 amino acids. Trimming cost V 0 bases and J 6 bases, with 15 bases left between them. Here the CDR3 DNA reads TGTGCCAGCAGCCAAGATACAGGGCTTTTACGAAACATTCAGTACTTC. Translation gives CASSQDTGLLRNIQYF.

The chain links TRBV6-5 to TRBJ2-5; perhaps TRBD1 as D (6 bases). V lost 5 bases and J 5 bases, leaving 18 bases between the germline ends. The germline CDR1 and CDR2 sequences are MNHEY and SVGAGI. This CDR3 spans 15 amino acids. Here the CDR3 reads CASSGLGAPRETQYF. CDR3 nucleotides: TGTGCCAGCAGTGGGTTGGGGGCTCCTAGGGAGACCCAGTACTTC.

The gene calls are TRBV19 and TRBJ1-5; tentatively, D is TRBD1 (5 bases). Germline lookup yields CDR1 LNHDA and CDR2 SQIVND (reference sequence). Deletions cut 7 bases from V and 7 bases from J, with 17 bases between. This CDR3 is built from 14 residues. The DNA for the CDR3 is TGTGCCAGTACCCCGGGGGGGGGTGGCCAGCCCCAGCATTTT. Residues: CASTPGGGGQPQHF.

In DNA form, the CDR3 reads TGTGCCAGCAGCTCCCCCCGCGGGAGGGGGACCGGGGAGCTGTTTTTT. It translates to CASSSPRGRGTGELFF. The chain links TRBV11-2 to TRBJ2-2; TRBD2 matches at 9 bases. The CDR3 runs to 16 residues. V gave up 4 bases and J gave up 5 bases; unmatched junction bases: 8. Germline V gene lookup returns CDR1 SGHAT and CDR2 FQNNGV.

The chain is built from TRBV7-9 and TRBJ1-6, with no clear D. Trimming took off 2 bases at V and 5 bases at J, with 7 bases between the two ends. The germline gives CDR1 SEHNR, CDR2 FQNEAQ (reference sequence). This CDR3 is built from 14 residues. The CDR3 DNA reads TGTGCCAGCAGCTTATCAGGTGATAATTCACCCCTCCACTTT. Translation: CASSLSGDNSPLHF.

The gene calls are TRBV5-1 and TRBJ2-7; the match to TRBD1 covers 7 bases. The CDR3 is 17 residues long. The J segment lost 0 bases and the V segment lost 0 bases, leaving 9 bases of the junction unmatched. Germline V gene lookup returns CDR1 SGHRS and CDR2 YFSETQ. As DNA, the CDR3 is TGCGCCAGCAGCTTGGCGACGACAGGGCCTAGCTCCTACGAGCAGTACTTC. It yields the protein CASSLATTGPSSYEQYF.

The chain couples TRBV7-6 to TRBJ2-2; D is unclear. Germline CDR1 is SGHVS and CDR2 is FNYEAQ. The CDR3 has 16 amino acids. V gave up 1 base and J gave up 2 bases, with 11 bases separating them. Here the CDR3 reads CASSLEGRRNTGELFF. For the CDR3, the DNA is TGTGCCAGCAGCTTAGAAGGCAGGCGAAACACCGGGGAGCTGTTTTTT. The variable domain in full, with the rest retrieved from reference TRBV7-6 and TRBJ2-2, is GAGVSQSPRYKVTKRGQDVALRCDPISGHVSLYWYRQALGQGPEFLTYFNYEAQQDKSGLPNDRFSAERPEGSISTLTIQRTEQRDSAMYRCASSLEGRRNTGELFFGEGSRLTVL.

This chain connects TRBV19 to TRBJ1-2; TRBD1 matches at 9 bases. The CDR3 is 15 amino acids. Germline CDR1 and CDR2: LNHDA and SQIVND (reference sequence). With V trimmed by 5 bases and J by 5 bases, 9 bases remained unmatched. CDR3 sequence reads: CASSSRQGGVYGYTF. The CDR3 DNA sequence: TGTGCCAGTAGTTCTCGACAGGGGGGTGTATATGGCTACACCTTC.

The chain carries TRBV18 and TRBJ2-3, with D possibly being TRBD2 (5 bases). This CDR3 region has 16 residues. Germline CDR1 KGHSH, CDR2 LQKENI. Trimming left V 4 bases short and J 3 bases short, with 17 bases between. The CDR3 nucleotides are TGTGCCAGCTCACGAACACCACTAGTTGCTACAGATACGCAGTATTTT. The encoded protein is CASSRTPLVATDTQYF.

The chain uses TRBV10-3 and TRBJ1-1, with TRBD1 identical over 7 bases. The CDR3 consists of 14 residues. Germline loops: CDR1 ENHRY, CDR2 SYGVKD. V lost 6 bases to trimming and J lost 0 bases; unmatched junction nucleotides: 4. For the CDR3, the DNA is TGTGCCATCAGCCCGGGACAGATGAACACTGAAGCTTTCTTT. It specifies CAISPGQMNTEAFF.

The chain carries TRBV27 and TRBJ2-7; 10 nucleotides match TRBD2. The CDR3 totals 15 residues. Germline V lookup: CDR1 MNHEY, CDR2 SMNVEV (reference sequence). Trimming at V came to 5 bases and at J to 3 bases, leaving 7 bases not matched to a gene. Here the CDR3 reads CASSRLAGGLYEQYF. The DNA for the CDR3 is TGTGCCAGCAGTCGATTAGCGGGGGGCCTCTACGAGCAGTACTTC.

As concerns this clone: At one end, the junction sequence differs from germline, possibly due to a read error. The chain recombines TRBV6-5 with TRBJ1-1, with TRBD1 matching 7 bases. From germline, CDR1 is MNHEY and CDR2 SVGAGI. This CDR3 region has 15 residues. The CDR3 sequence is CASSNSHRGNTEAFF. CDR3 DNA: TGTGCCAGCAGTAACTCCCACAGGGGGAACACTGAAGCTTTCTTT.

The chain joins TRBV28 to TRBJ2-3; 9 bases line up with TRBD2. Germline CDR1 MDHEN, CDR2 SYDVKM. V dropped 8 bases and J dropped 0; count of bases not matched to a gene: 6. The CDR3 covers 15 residues. DNA for the CDR3: TGTGCCAGCGGAATAGCGGGGGCTAGCACAGATACGCAGTATTTT. Protein product: CASGIAGASTDTQYF. The full variable domain, with the rest looked up from reference TRBV28 and TRBJ2-3, is DVKVTQSSRYLVKRTGEKVFLECVQDMDHENMFWYRQDPGLGLRLIYFSYDVKMKEKGDIPEGYSVSREKKERFSLILESASTNQTSMYLCASGIAGASTDTQYFGPGTRLTVL.

V usage is TRBV9 and J usage is TRBJ2-7; TRBD1 matches at 7 bases. Germline V gives CDR1 SGDLS, CDR2 YYNGEE. The CDR3 has 13 amino acids. V gave up 4 bases and J gave up 5 bases; unmatched junction bases: 6. Here the CDR3 DNA reads TGTGCCAGCAGCCTGACAGGGTTTGACGAGCAGTACTTC. Protein: CASSLTGFDEQYF.

This sequence joins TRBV10-3 and TRBJ1-1; TRBD1 matches at 9 bases. The V gene end was trimmed by 11 bases and the J gene end by 4 bases; junction bases not matched to a gene: 8. Germline CDR1 ENHRY, CDR2 SYGVKD. CDR3 length equals 13 residues. The CDR3 region has the DNA TGTGCCCCCAACAGGGGGCAAAGCACTGAAGCTTTCTTT. Its translation is CAPNRGQSTEAFF.